This T cell receptor beta chain is drawn from a study of T cell repertoires in cytomegalovirus infection. Study context: Evidence of both CMV infection and a matching HLA type came from public TCR beta signatures.

This CDR3 comprises 14 residues. V lost 7 bases to trimming and J lost 2 bases, with 14 bases between them. Germline V gene data show CDR1 as SNHLY and CDR2 as FYNNEI. Broader study findings: Dominant in the ex vivo response were TCR beta clonotypes restricted by HLA-C and specific for CMV. Cumulative public TCR beta family frequency identified CMV carriers with the relevant HLA.

Concerning this clonotype: Its antigen is currently unknown.

TCRdb analysed the reads with MiXCR anew, one entry per CDR3 protein. The sample has 600,000 to 700,000 distinct CDR3 sequences, around 30% seen once. This specimen was cultured PBMCs, taken from culture after CMV antigen stimulation. The TCR sequence derives from a human donor in good health (CMV status not recorded). Some clones in this sample may be carry-over from other donors' samples. This rearrangement joins TRBV2 to TRBJ1-1; possibly TRBD1 for D (6 bases). The CDR3 reads CASTKEQGNTEAFF. Written as DNA, the CDR3 is TGTGCCAGCACGAAGGAACAGGGTAACACTGAAGCTTTCTTT.